This T cell receptor beta chain was found in a study of OX40 agonist ivuxolimab in advanced cancers. Background on the study: Enrolled patients in dose escalation had cancers that were hepatocellular carcinoma, melanoma, renal cell or head and neck cancer. Checkpoint inhibitors had been given previously to roughly 40% of patients.

TCRdb's table, derived via immunoSEQ multiplex PCR, lists solely in-frame clones and lacks some. The sample lists about 96,000 clones; roughly 87% were seen once. The V gene's germline CDR1 is SGHRS and CDR2 YFSETQ. The CDR3 runs to 15 residues. The V segment lost 0 bases and the J segment 4 bases; nucleotides outside the gene matches: 3. This clone appeared a single time. On cycle 4 day 1 and cycle 7 day 1, as well as at baseline, blood was sampled. The material sequenced was CD4+ or CD8+ T cells sorted from blood, taken in a trial of the OX40 agonist ivuxolimab. The chain joins TRBV5-1 to TRBJ2-5; TRBD2 aligns across 10 bases. This clonotype was obtained from an adult with an advanced solid tumor such as melanoma, head and neck, liver or kidney cancer. The CDR3 coding sequence is TGCGCCAGCAGCTTGGGAGCGGGAGGGCCAGAGACCCAGTACTTC. Its translation: CASSLGAGGPETQYF.